Presented here are 17 T cell receptor beta chains from one specimen sequenced in a study of T-cell memory formation after mild COVID-19. MiXCR, applied by TCRdb to the 5' RACE reads, yields one record per CDR3 protein. The sample has 150,000 to 200,000 distinct CDR3 sequences; approximately 10% are singletons. Specimen: PBMCs or a T cell subset sorted from them (not recorded which). The receptor set was obtained from a man aged 18-30 years who had mild COVID-19 (a few samples of this study predate the infection). Cell type and time point are not known.

CDR3 coding DNA: TGCGCCAGCAGCACCGGGACAGCCAACAATGAGCAGTTCTTC. Its translation is CASSTGTANNEQFF. This chain joins TRBV5-1 and TRBJ2-1, with 7 bases identical to TRBD1. The CDR3 loop spans 14 amino acids. Germline V gene sequence: CDR1 SGHRS, CDR2 YFSETQ. Losses at the gene ends were 4 bases for V and 5 bases for J; bases not matched to a gene: 6.

This clonotype has at least ten counts. The genes are TRBV4-3 and TRBJ2-7; D call uncertain. The CDR3 is made up of 14 amino acids. Trimming removed 1 base at V and 5 bases at J, with 12 bases between. Germline assignment: CDR1 LGHNA and CDR2 YSLEER. The CDR3 reads CASSQGAQEDEQYF. The DNA for the CDR3 is TGCGCCAGCAGCCAAGGTGCACAAGAGGACGAGCAGTACTTC.

The CDR3 loop is CASSQPGQGSGELFF. In nucleotides, the CDR3 is TGCGCCAGCAGCCAACCGGGACAGGGCTCCGGGGAGCTGTTTTTT. The V call is TRBV4-1, the J call TRBJ2-2; the match to TRBD1 covers 9 bases. The CDR3 spans 15 residues. Losses at the gene ends were 2 bases for V and 6 bases for J; bases not matched to a gene: 4. The V gene's germline CDR1 is MGHRA and CDR2 YSYEKL.

V and J are TRBV7-9 and TRBJ1-1, with 8 bases matching TRBD1. Germline V gene sequence: CDR1 SEHNR, CDR2 FQNEAQ (reference sequence). The CDR3 runs 14 residues. With V trimmed by 5 bases and J by 1 base, 3 bases remained unmatched. The CDR3 nucleotides are TGTGCCAGCAGCCGGGGACAGGCGAACACTGAAGCTTTCTTT. Translated, it gives CASSRGQANTEAFF.

The gene calls are TRBV7-6 and TRBJ2-5, with 8 bases lining up with TRBD1. Losses at the gene ends were 2 bases for V and 4 bases for J; bases not matched to a gene: 9. Germline loops: CDR1 SGHVS, CDR2 FNYEAQ. CDR3 length: 16 amino acids. The CDR3 nucleotides are TGTGCCAGCAGCTTACCCCCCCAGGGGGCTGGAGAGACCCAGTACTTC. The encoded protein is CASSLPPQGAGETQYF.

This clonotype showed up just a few times. The rearrangement uses TRBV6-5 and TRBJ2-2; D perhaps matches TRBD2 (5 bases). This CDR3 has 15 residues. The ends were cut back, 6 bases at V and 1 base at J, with 12 bases in the middle. Germline V gene lookup returns CDR1 MNHEY and CDR2 SVGAGI. CDR3 amino acids: CASSRNGVNTGELFF. For the CDR3, the DNA is TGTGCCAGCAGCCGGAACGGGGTGAACACCGGGGAGCTGTTTTTT.

This clonotype came up many times. The chain joins TRBV12-3 or TRBV12-4 to TRBJ2-6; no reliable D call. Trimming took off 8 bases at V and 0 bases at J, with 5 bases between the two ends. The CDR3 length is 13 residues. The CDR3 here is CASVRSGANVLTF. DNA of the CDR3: TGTGCCAGCGTTCGCTCTGGGGCCAACGTCCTGACTTTC.

This clonotype was recorded a few times. The chain is built from TRBV10-3 and TRBJ1-3; no firm D call. The length of the CDR3 is 13 residues. Trimming removed 0 bases from V and 4 bases from J, with 4 bases in between. Germline lookup yields CDR1 ENHRY and CDR2 SYGVKD. This chain's CDR3 is CAISESGGNTIYF. CDR3 coding DNA: TGTGCCATCAGTGAGTCGGGAGGAAACACCATATATTTT.

This clonotype was counted a few times. The rearrangement links TRBV12-3 or TRBV12-4 to TRBJ2-1, with 8 bases aligning to TRBD2. The CDR3 consists of 14 residues. Germline trimming cut 0 bases from V and 6 bases from J; bases unmatched to any gene: 1. The CDR3 region has the DNA TGTGCCAGCAGTTTAGCGGCGGGGGGCAATGAGCAGTTCTTC. Protein sequence: CASSLAAGGNEQFF.

The V and J genes are TRBV6-5 and TRBJ2-7, with D maybe TRBD2 (5 bases). The CDR3 has 15 residues. Germline V gene data show CDR1 as MNHEY and CDR2 as SVGAGI. Trimming cost V 0 bases and J 3 bases, with 12 bases left between them. The CDR3 coding sequence is TGTGCCAGCAGTTACTCGGTAGGAGGAATCTACGAGCAGTACTTC. Its translation is CASSYSVGGIYEQYF.

The V call is TRBV7-3, the J call TRBJ2-1, with 8 positions matching TRBD2. CDR3 length: 15 amino acids. V gave up 5 bases and J gave up 7 bases; unmatched junction bases: 10. The germline V gene encodes CDR1 SGHTA and CDR2 FQGTGA. CDR3 region: CASSAILAGRNEQFF. The CDR3 DNA reads as TGTGCCAGCAGCGCGATCTTAGCGGGGCGGAATGAGCAGTTCTTC. Supplemented by reference TRBV7-3 and TRBJ2-1, the full variable domain reads GAGVSQTPSNKVTEKGKYVELRCDPISGHTALYWYRQSLGQGPEFLIYFQGTGAADDSGLPNDRFFAVRPEGSVSTLKIQRTERGDSAVYLCASSAILAGRNEQFFGPGTRLTVL.

The chain links TRBV2 to TRBJ2-5, with a possible D match to TRBD2 (5 bases). Trimming removed 7 bases from V and 2 bases from J, with 11 bases in between. The CDR3 contains 13 residues. Germline-derived CDR1 and CDR2 are SNHLY and FYNNEI. CDR3 DNA: TGTGCCAGCAAGCCCCCGGGACAAGAGACCCAGTACTTC. As protein: CASKPPGQETQYF.

This clonotype was picked up a small number of times. V and J are TRBV12-3 or TRBV12-4 and TRBJ1-2; D may be TRBD1 (6 bases). CDR3 size: 13 residues. Trimming left V 2 bases short and J 8 bases short, with 12 bases between. The DNA of the CDR3 is TGTGCCAGCAGTTTAACAGGGTGGAAAGGCTACACCTTC. It specifies CASSLTGWKGYTF.

This chain connects TRBV6-6 to TRBJ1-6, with D possibly being TRBD1 (5 bases). The CDR3 spans 17 residues. The V gene lost 7 bases and the J gene lost 0 bases, with 16 bases spanning the gap. Germline V gene lookup returns CDR1 MNHNY and CDR2 SVGAGI (reference sequence). The CDR3 here is CASIARDGSSYNSPLHF. The CDR3 DNA is TGTGCCAGCATCGCGAGGGACGGCAGCTCCTATAATTCACCCCTCCACTTT.

The genes are TRBV28 and TRBJ1-1; D unclear. CDR1 is MDHEN and CDR2 is SYDVKM in the germline V gene. This CDR3 contains 10 residues. V was clipped by 10 bases and J by 11 bases, with 14 bases between them. Here the CDR3 DNA reads TGTGCCACTTTTTTGTCAGGTGCTTTCTTT. It codes for CATFLSGAFF.

This chain connects TRBV7-9 to TRBJ1-2; 7 bases map to TRBD1. Germline trimming cut 8 bases from V and 4 bases from J; bases unmatched to any gene: 7. Germline V CDR1 and CDR2: SEHNR, FQNEAQ (reference sequence). The CDR3 extends over 13 amino acids. The CDR3 sequence: CASASQGGYGYTF. CDR3 coding DNA: TGTGCCAGCGCTTCCCAGGGGGGCTATGGCTACACCTTC.

The V call is TRBV3-1, the J call TRBJ2-1, with D possibly TRBD1 on 8 matching bases. The length of the CDR3 is 16 residues. Deletions cut 5 bases from V and 10 bases from J, with 24 bases between. The germline CDR1 and CDR2 sequences are LGHDT and YNNKEL (reference sequence). CDR3 in amino acids: CASSARGTGSSNEQFF. CDR3 sequence (DNA): TGTGCCAGCAGCGCGCGGGGGACAGGCTCCTCCAACGAGCAGTTCTTC.